This passage covers 4 T cell receptor beta chains from one sample sequenced in a study of prognosis after radiotherapy for stage I lung cancer listed by TCRdb under 2021. The sequencer listed for this sample is Illumina HiSeq 3000. Two rounds of multiplex PCR were used to amplify the TCR beta CDR3 region from genomic DNA. In the first PCR round, primers specific to each TRBV and TRBJ gene were used, and the primer sequences were filed in Chinese patent CN105087789A. TCRdb trimmed the raw reads at Q25, called clones with MiXCR and kept productive beta chains. A single entry per CDR3 protein holds the most common genes and DNA from its merged rows. The sample data list fewer than 15,000 distinct CDR3 sequences, and around 45% of these were observed just once. Jointly, the top ten make up 25% to 35% of the sample. The source was PBMCs, collected before or after stereotactic body radiation therapy (not recorded which). The receptors originated from a donor at least 50 years old with non-small cell lung cancer.

This clonotype has just a few counts. The V gene is TRBV4-2, the J gene TRBJ2-7; TRBD1 might be the D (6 bases). This CDR3 is 15 amino acids long. Trimming left V 0 bases short and J 1 base short, with 10 bases between. In germline, CDR1 is LGHNA, CDR2 YNFKEQ. DNA for the CDR3: TGTGCCAGCAGCCAAGATCCGACAGGTTCCTACGAGCAGTACTTC. It specifies CASSQDPTGSYEQYF.

This clonotype is categorized as medium-sized. The rearrangement joins TRBV11-3 to TRBJ2-7; 10 positions agree with TRBD1. The junction had 10 bases not matched to a gene; V was cut back by 5 bases and J by 3 bases. Germline CDR1 and CDR2: SGHNT and YENEEA. The CDR3 spans 16 residues. CDR3 nucleotides: TGTGCCAGCAGCACAGGGACAGGGGATAAGGACTACGAGCAGTACTTC. Translation: CASSTGTGDKDYEQYF.

V gene TRBV6-1 combines with J gene TRBJ2-7; D could derive from TRBD1 or TRBD2 (5 bases each). The CDR3 is made up of 14 amino acids. Germline assignment: CDR1 MNHNS and CDR2 SASEGT. V lost 5 bases and J 6 bases, leaving 17 bases between the germline ends. CDR3 coding DNA: TGTGCCAGCAGTCCCGGGACGGAGGCTGGCGAGCAGTACTTC. It translates to CASSPGTEAGEQYF.

The chain carries TRBV6-5 and TRBJ2-1; 7 bases are shared with TRBD2. The length of the CDR3 is 15 residues. J lost 8 bases, V lost 2 bases, and 9 bases had no gene match. CDR1 MNHEY and CDR2 SVGAGI come from the germline V gene. The CDR3 spells CASSYSRLAVYEQFF. The DNA of the CDR3 is TGTGCCAGCAGTTACAGCAGACTAGCCGTGTATGAGCAGTTCTTC.